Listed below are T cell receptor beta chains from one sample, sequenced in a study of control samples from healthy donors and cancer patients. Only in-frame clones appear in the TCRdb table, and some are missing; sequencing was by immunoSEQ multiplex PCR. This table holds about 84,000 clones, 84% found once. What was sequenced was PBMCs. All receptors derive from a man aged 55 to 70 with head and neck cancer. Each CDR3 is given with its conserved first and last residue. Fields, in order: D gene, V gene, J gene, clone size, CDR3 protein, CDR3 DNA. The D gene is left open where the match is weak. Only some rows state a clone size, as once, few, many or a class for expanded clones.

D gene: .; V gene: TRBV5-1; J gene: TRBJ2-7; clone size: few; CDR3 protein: CASSLGAYEQYF; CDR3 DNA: TGCGCCAGCAGCCTGGGAGCCTACGAGCAGTACTTC
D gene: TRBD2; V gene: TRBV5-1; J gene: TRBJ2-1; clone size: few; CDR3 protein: CASSAGVAGGAYNEQFF; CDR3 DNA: TGCGCCAGCAGCGCCGGGGTAGCGGGAGGGGCCTACAATGAGCAGTTCTTC
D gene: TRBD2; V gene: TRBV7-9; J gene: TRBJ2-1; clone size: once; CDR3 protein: CASSLLPGLAGGRVDEQFF; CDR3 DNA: TGTGCCAGCAGCCTATTACCGGGACTAGCGGGAGGGCGCGTCGATGAGCAGTTCTTC
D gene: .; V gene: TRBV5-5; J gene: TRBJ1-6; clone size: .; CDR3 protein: CASLLDTDSPLHF; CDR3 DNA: TGTGCCAGCCTCCTGGACACCGATTCACCCCTCCACTTT
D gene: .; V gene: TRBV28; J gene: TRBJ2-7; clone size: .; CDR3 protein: CASIGGGSRTYEQYF; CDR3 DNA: TGTGCCAGCATAGGGGGGGGTTCGAGAACCTACGAGCAGTACTTC
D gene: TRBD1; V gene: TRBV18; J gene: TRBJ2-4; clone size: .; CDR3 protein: CASSPGQGAVDIQYF; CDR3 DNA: TGTGCCAGCTCACCGGGGCAGGGGGCCGTGGACATTCAGTACTTC
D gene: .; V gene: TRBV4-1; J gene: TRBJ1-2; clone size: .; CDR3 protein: CASSQQGPNYGYTF; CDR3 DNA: TGCGCCAGCAGCCAACAGGGACCGAACTATGGCTACACCTTC
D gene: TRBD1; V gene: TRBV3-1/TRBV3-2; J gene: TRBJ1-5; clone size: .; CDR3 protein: CASSQTGTGNQPQHF; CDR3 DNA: TGTGCCAGCAGCCAAACCGGGACAGGCAATCAGCCCCAGCATTTT
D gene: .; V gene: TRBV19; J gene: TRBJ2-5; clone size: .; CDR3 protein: CATRRNGQETQYF; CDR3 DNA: TGTGCCACTCGACGGAACGGGCAAGAGACCCAGTACTTC
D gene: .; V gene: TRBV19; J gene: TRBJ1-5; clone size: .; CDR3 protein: CASSMEDNQPQHF; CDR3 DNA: TGTGCCAGTAGTATGGAGGATAATCAGCCCCAGCATTTT
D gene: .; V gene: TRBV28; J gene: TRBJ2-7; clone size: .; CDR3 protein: CASSPPQGQGNYEQYF; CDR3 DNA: TGTGCCAGCAGTCCCCCTCAGGGCCAGGGTAACTACGAGCAGTACTTC
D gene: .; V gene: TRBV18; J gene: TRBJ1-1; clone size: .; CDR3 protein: CASSNTGSTEAFF; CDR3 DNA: TGTGCCAGCTCTAATACAGGGAGCACTGAAGCTTTCTTT
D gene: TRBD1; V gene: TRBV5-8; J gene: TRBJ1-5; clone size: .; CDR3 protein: CASSSDRADQPQHF; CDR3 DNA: TGTGCCAGCAGCTCTGACAGGGCAGATCAGCCCCAGCATTTT
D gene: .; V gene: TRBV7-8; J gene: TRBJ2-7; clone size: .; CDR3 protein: CASRQTEGALYEQYF; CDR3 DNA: TGTGCCAGCAGGCAGACGGAAGGCGCTTTGTACGAGCAGTACTTC
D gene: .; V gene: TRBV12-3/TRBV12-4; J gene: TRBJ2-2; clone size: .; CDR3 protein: CASRDYTGELFF; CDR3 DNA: TGTGCCAGCAGAGATTACACCGGGGAGCTGTTTTTT
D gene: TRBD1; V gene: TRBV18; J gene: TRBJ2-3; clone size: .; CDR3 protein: CASSGTASDTQYF; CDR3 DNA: TGTGCCAGCTCCGGGACAGCGTCAGATACGCAGTATTTT
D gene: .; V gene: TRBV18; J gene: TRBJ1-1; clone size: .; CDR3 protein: CASSPLGTANTEAFF; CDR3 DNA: TGTGCCAGCTCACCTCTTGGGACGGCGAACACTGAAGCTTTCTTT
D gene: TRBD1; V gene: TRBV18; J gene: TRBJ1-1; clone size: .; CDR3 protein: CASSSQGAGTEAFF; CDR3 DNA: TGTGCCAGCTCGTCCCAGGGGGCAGGCACTGAAGCTTTCTTT
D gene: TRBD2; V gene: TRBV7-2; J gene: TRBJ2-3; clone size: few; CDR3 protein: CASATRGRMADTQYF; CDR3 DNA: TGTGCCAGCGCCACCCGCGGGAGGATGGCAGATACGCAGTATTTT
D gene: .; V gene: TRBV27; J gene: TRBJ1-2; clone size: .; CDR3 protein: CASSLSGVPLYGYTF; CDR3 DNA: TGTGCCAGCAGTTTATCAGGGGTTCCCCTCTATGGCTACACCTTC
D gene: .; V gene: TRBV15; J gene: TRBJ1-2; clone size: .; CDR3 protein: CATSRDREGVGYGYTF; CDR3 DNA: TGTGCCACCAGCAGAGATCGCGAGGGGGTGGGCTATGGCTACACCTTC